The 7 T cell receptor beta chains below all came from one sample that was sequenced in a study of CD8+CD57+ T cells in acquired aplastic anemia. Genomic DNA, serving as template, underwent TCR beta VDJ and CDR3 profiling. TCRdb re-called the reads through MiXCR, storing one row per CDR3 protein. The data contain about 210,000 distinct CDR3 sequences, around 60% of them seen just once; the ten biggest clones take up 25% to 30%. The source material was sorted CD4+, CD8+, or CD8+CD57+ T cells (not recorded which) from PBMCs. These receptors came from a human donor in good health.

The CDR3: CASNTGGGYTF. CDR3 DNA: TGTGCCAGCAATACGGGCGGAGGCTACACCTTC. The V call is TRBV2, the J call TRBJ1-2; D is uncertain. Per the germline V gene, CDR1 is SNHLY and CDR2 is FYNNEI. Deletions cut 7 bases from V and 8 bases from J, with 11 bases between. The CDR3 sequence is 11 residues long.

The rearrangement links TRBV10-3 to TRBJ1-2, with 7 nucleotides matching TRBD1. Germline V lookup: CDR1 ENHRY, CDR2 SYGVKD. With 3 bases clipped from V and 8 bases from J, the junction kept 15 bases outside the gene matches. There are 16 residues in the CDR3. The CDR3 sequence: CAISDSGTAPEEGYTF. The CDR3 DNA reads as TGTGCCATCAGTGACTCCGGGACAGCTCCTGAAGAAGGCTACACCTTC.

Note on this clonotype: One junction end does not reproduce the germline sequence, and a read error may be involved. The chain carries TRBV7-2 and TRBJ2-7; the D is unclear. From germline, CDR1 is SGHTA and CDR2 FQGNSA. The CDR3 is 14 residues long. The CDR3 reads CASSSRADTYEQYF. The DNA for the CDR3 is TGCGCCAGCAGCTCAAGGGCAGATACCTACGAGCAGTACTTC.

The table lists this clonotype with many counts. The genes are TRBV20-1 and TRBJ2-7; 10 bases align to TRBD1. The CDR3 has 14 residues. After removal of 1 base from V and 3 bases from J, the junction contained 3 bases not matched to a gene. The germline V gene has CDR1 DFQATT and CDR2 SNEGSKA (reference sequence). In DNA form, the CDR3 reads TGCAGTGCTAGAGCGGGACAGGGGTTCTACGAGCAGTACTTC. Encoded protein: CSARAGQGFYEQYF.

This clonotype was counted a few times. The chain is built from TRBV7-6 and TRBJ2-3; the D call may be TRBD1 or TRBD2 (5 bases each). V was clipped by 1 base and J by 3 bases, with 11 bases between them. The CDR3 totals 15 residues. Germline assignment: CDR1 SGHVS and CDR2 FNYEAQ. The CDR3 sequence is CASSLGVGRTDTQYF. CDR3 DNA sequence: TGTGCCAGCAGCTTAGGAGTGGGACGAACAGATACGCAGTATTTT.

This chain joins TRBV6-5 and TRBJ2-7, with D perhaps TRBD1 or TRBD2 (6 bases each). The CDR3 extends over 14 amino acids. V lost 1 base, J lost 5 bases, and 12 bases lay in between. Germline CDR1 is MNHEY and CDR2 is SVGAGI. This CDR3 is CASSYFSGGDEQYF. The CDR3, as DNA: TGTGCCAGCAGTTACTTTTCCGGGGGCGACGAGCAGTACTTC.

The rearrangement links TRBV10-2 to TRBJ1-1; D is undetermined. The V end lost 2 bases, the J end lost 5 bases, and 12 bases lay between the germline ends. The CDR3 is made up of 14 amino acids. Germline V gene data show CDR1 as WSHSY and CDR2 as SAAADI. The CDR3 DNA is TGCGCCAGCAGTGAGGCCCAAGTGAGAACTGAAGCTTTCTTT. This encodes CASSEAQVRTEAFF.